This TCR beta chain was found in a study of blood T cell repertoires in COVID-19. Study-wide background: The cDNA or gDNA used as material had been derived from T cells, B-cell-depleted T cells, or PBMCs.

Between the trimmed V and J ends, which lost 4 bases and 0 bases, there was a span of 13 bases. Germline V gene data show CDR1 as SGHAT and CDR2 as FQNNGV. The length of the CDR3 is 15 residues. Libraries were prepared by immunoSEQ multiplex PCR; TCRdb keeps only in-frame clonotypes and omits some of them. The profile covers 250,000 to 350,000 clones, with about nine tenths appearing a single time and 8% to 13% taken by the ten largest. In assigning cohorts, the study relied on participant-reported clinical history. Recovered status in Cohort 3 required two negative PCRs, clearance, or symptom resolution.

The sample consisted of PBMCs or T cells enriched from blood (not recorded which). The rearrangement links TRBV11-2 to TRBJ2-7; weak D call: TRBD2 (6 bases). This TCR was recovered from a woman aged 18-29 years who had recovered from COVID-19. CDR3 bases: TGTGCCAGCAGCTCCGGGACTCGAAGCTCCTACGAGCAGTACTTC. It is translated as CASSSGTRSSYEQYF.